The entry that follows covers one T cell receptor beta chain sequence. The final CDR3 position lacks the conserved phenylalanine or tryptophan, pointing to a likely read error. With 60 Vbeta and 13 Jbeta primers, the PCR was carried out. The protocol was immunoSEQ multiplex PCR, while the TCRdb copy is restricted to in-frame clones and leaves out a portion. Here the sample spans approximately 130,000 clones, 75% being singletons. These data originate in a study of cytomegalovirus exposure and HLA in healthy donors. The sequenced sample was PBMCs. This TCR was sampled from a man aged 25-45 years in good health and CMV-seronegative.

The CDR3 bases are TGTGCCAGCAGCCAAGATCTGACGAGGCGGGGCTACACCGTC. Amino acid sequence: CASSQDLTRRGYTV. V usage is TRBV4-2 and J usage is TRBJ1-2; D is ambiguous. Per germline, CDR1 LGHNA and CDR2 YNFKEQ. The CDR3 totals 14 residues. V gave up 0 bases and J gave up 8 bases, with 13 bases separating them.